The T cell receptor beta chain under discussion was sequenced for a study of T cell responses to AZD1222 COVID-19 vaccine. Study-level results: Nearly half of spike-specific TCRs reportedly go after variant regions that carry no mutations. Spike as a whole was targeted by vaccine-associated CD4 TCRs, dominant at 160-218 and 743-854. Most donors were white British, females outnumbered males, and clonal diversity was possibly underestimated.

About this clone: Its antigen is not identified.

Measured with immunoSEQ multiplex PCR; TCRdb has only the in-frame clones, and not every one. The sample lists some 150,000 clones; more than 85% were seen once. Pooled samples include second doses given at about 4 or 12 weeks. The sequence derives from an adult who received the AZD1222 COVID-19 vaccine. The material was peripheral blood, obtained 28 days after the second AZD1222 dose.

CDR3 sequence reads: CASSPQGSLGEQYF. CDR3 DNA: TGTGCCAGCAGCCCCCAGGGTTCCTTGGGAGAGCAGTACTTC. The genes are TRBV7-2 and TRBJ2-7; tentatively, D is TRBD1 (5 bases). V was pared by 5 bases and J by 7 bases, with 18 bases between. The germline V gene has CDR1 SGHTA and CDR2 FQGNSA. The CDR3 length is 14 residues.